This TCR beta chain was captured by sequencing in a study of shared clonotypes between healthy human individuals. Study as a whole: Donors were two women and a few men aged 18 to 49. Study-level findings and limits: The expectation was that sequencing depth would affect clonotype sharing among donors.

The CDR3 is 12 amino acids. V shed 1 base, J shed 12 bases, and the junction held 6 bases outside the gene matches. CDR1 and CDR2 (germline): LNHNV, YYDKDF (reference sequence). At least ten counts were recorded for this clone. Its target is not known. Deep-level assay runs were performed. Original processing methods: Filtering differed because ImmunoSEQ produced junction-only sequences that carried no quality scores. Data came from immunoSEQ multiplex PCR; TCRdb stores just in-frame clones and leaves some out. That table gives V, J and clone size, and the DNA gave D and trimming. Among approximately 640,000 clones listed, about three quarters were seen once.

Material for sequencing was memory CD4+ T cells sorted from blood. The subset here: CD45RA-negative fraction. The receptor comes from a woman under 40 in good health. The rearrangement uses TRBV15 and TRBJ2-7; the match to TRBD1 covers 7 bases. The CDR3 coding sequence is TGTGCCACCAGCAGAGGAGACAGGGCCTTGTACTTC. It translates to CATSRGDRALYF.